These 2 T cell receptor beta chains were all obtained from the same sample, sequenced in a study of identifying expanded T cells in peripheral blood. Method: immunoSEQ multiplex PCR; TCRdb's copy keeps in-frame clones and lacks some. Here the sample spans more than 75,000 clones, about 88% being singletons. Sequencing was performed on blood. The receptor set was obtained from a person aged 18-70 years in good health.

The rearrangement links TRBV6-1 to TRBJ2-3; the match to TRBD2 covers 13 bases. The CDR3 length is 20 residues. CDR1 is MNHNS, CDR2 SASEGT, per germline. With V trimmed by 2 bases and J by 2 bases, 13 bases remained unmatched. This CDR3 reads CASSERTSGGALFLTDTQYF. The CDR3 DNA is TGTGCCAGCAGTGAACGGACTAGCGGGGGCGCTCTTTTCCTCACAGATACGCAGTATTTT.

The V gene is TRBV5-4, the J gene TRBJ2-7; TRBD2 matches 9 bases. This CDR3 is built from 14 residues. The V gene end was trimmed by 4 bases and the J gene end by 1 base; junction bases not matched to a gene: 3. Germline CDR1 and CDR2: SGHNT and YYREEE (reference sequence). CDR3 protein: CASSRSGGSYEQYF. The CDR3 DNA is TGTGCCAGCAGCCGGAGCGGGGGGTCCTACGAGCAGTACTTC.